Presented here are 31 T cell receptor beta chains from one specimen sequenced in a study of Graves' ophthalmopathy and Graves' hyperthyroidism. From RNA, the CDR3 regions of TCR beta chains were amplified and sequenced. The first-round RT-PCR employed HTBI primers together with the Qiagen OneStep RT-PCR kit. A multiplex PCR was then performed as the second round. Via MiXCR, TCRdb re-called the multiplex PCR reads, giving one row per CDR3 protein. In the table there are over a million distinct CDR3 sequences, 35% to 45% of which are singletons. Sample: peripheral blood or thyroid tissue (not recorded which). The receptor source for this set is an adult man with Graves' hyperthyroidism.

V gene TRBV2 combines with J gene TRBJ2-5; 8 positions agree with TRBD1. CDR1 and CDR2 from the germline V gene are SNHLY and FYNNEI. The CDR3 sequence is 12 residues long. The ends lost 9 bases at V and 5 bases at J; junction bases unmatched: 5. CDR3 bases: TGTGCCAGTCAGGGGGCTAGGGAGACCCAGTACTTC. It is translated as CASQGARETQYF.

As regards this clonotype: The junction and the germline gene differ at one end; a read error may be behind it. The J gene is TRBJ2-5, the V gene TRBV14; no firm D call. The CDR3 totals 15 residues. Germline values: CDR1 SGHDN, CDR2 FVKESK. CDR3 protein: CAISQVASPEETQYF. CDR3 DNA sequence: TGTGCCATCAGCCAAGTCGCCTCTCCCGAGGAGACCCAGTACTTC.

This clonotype has a handful of counts. V and J are TRBV27 and TRBJ1-2; D gene unclear. This CDR3 region has 13 residues. The germline V and J ends were trimmed by 8 bases and 0 bases, with 10 bases remaining between them. CDR1 MNHEY and CDR2 SMNVEV come from the germline V gene (reference sequence). The CDR3 nucleotides read TGTGCCAGCGGTTGGGGTCCTAACTATGGCTACACCTTC. It is translated as CASGWGPNYGYTF.

A note on this clonotype: A read error is possible here, since a much larger clone lies one base away. The genes are TRBV7-8 and TRBJ2-6, with unresolved D. The germline CDR1 and CDR2 sequences are SGHVS and FQNEAQ. V lost 4 bases to trimming and J lost 1 base, with 26 bases between them. The CDR3 runs to 21 residues. The chain's CDR3 is CASSSFGPDLYAKSGANVLTF. In nucleotides, the CDR3 is TGTGCCAGCAGCTCTTTCGGCCCCGACCTCTACGCGAAATCTGGGGCCAACGTCCTGACTTTC.

V is TRBV12-3 or TRBV12-4 and J is TRBJ1-4; 9 bases map to TRBD1. With 7 bases clipped from V and 0 bases from J, the junction kept 6 bases outside the gene matches. The CDR3 has 16 amino acids. Written as DNA, the CDR3 is TGTGCCAGCAATTCACAGGGGGCGGCAACTAATGAAAAACTGTTTTTT. Amino acids: CASNSQGAATNEKLFF.

Ten or more counts support this clonotype. The CDR3 sequence: CASSLLQVGNTEAFF. Written as DNA, the CDR3 is TGTGCCAGCAGCTTATTGCAAGTGGGCAACACTGAAGCTTTCTTT. The chain joins TRBV7-8 to TRBJ1-1; D call uncertain. The V gene's germline CDR1 is SGHVS and CDR2 FQNEAQ. The CDR3 spans 15 residues. The ends were cut back, 2 bases at V and 2 bases at J, with 12 bases in the middle.

This clonotype was picked up many times. This chain links TRBV7-2 with TRBJ2-5, with D hard to call. The CDR3 contains 16 residues. Trimming left V 1 base short and J 1 base short, with 13 bases between. Germline V gene lookup returns CDR1 SGHTA and CDR2 FQGNSA. This CDR3 is CASSLVSGPPQETQYF. CDR3 bases: TGTGCCAGCAGCTTAGTGTCGGGCCCACCCCAAGAGACCCAGTACTTC.

The genes are TRBV14 and TRBJ1-2; TRBD1 agrees at 7 bases. Germline V gives CDR1 SGHDN, CDR2 FVKESK. Germline trimming cut 2 bases from V and 10 bases from J; bases unmatched to any gene: 13. The CDR3 consists of 15 residues. CDR3 sequence: CASSQSDGDSYSYTF. The CDR3 coding sequence is TGTGCCAGCAGCCAAAGCGACGGGGACAGCTATTCCTACACCTTC. Variable domain in full (rest from reference TRBV14 and TRBJ1-2): EAGVTQFPSHSVIEKGQTVTLRCDPISGHDNLYWYRRVMGKEIKFLLHFVKESKQDESGMPNNRFLAERTGGTYSTLKVQPAELEDSGVYFCASSQSDGDSYSYTFGSGTRLTVV.

In its sample, this clonotype was seen many times. This chain connects TRBV7-2 to TRBJ2-5, with D tentatively TRBD1 (5 bases). Trimming pared 0 bases from V and 4 bases from J, leaving 12 bases between. The germline V gene has CDR1 SGHTA and CDR2 FQGNSA. The CDR3 is 15 residues long. CDR3 residues: CASSLALSGLETQYF. CDR3 DNA: TGTGCCAGCAGCTTAGCGCTGTCAGGGTTAGAGACCCAGTACTTC.

The chain combines TRBV10-3 with TRBJ1-2, with 8 bases identical to TRBD1. The J segment lost 0 bases and the V segment lost 3 bases, leaving 0 bases of the junction unmatched. The CDR3 runs 14 residues. The germline CDR1 and CDR2 sequences are ENHRY and SYGVKD. The CDR3 DNA is TGTGCCATCAGTGAACAGGGGGCTAACTATGGCTACACCTTC. As protein: CAISEQGANYGYTF.

The sample holds many counts of this clonotype. CDR3 residues: CSARDRVSGEAFF. CDR3 nucleotides: TGCAGTGCTAGAGATCGAGTATCAGGCGAAGCTTTCTTT. This rearrangement joins TRBV20-1 to TRBJ1-1; D gene ambiguous. This CDR3 is built from 13 residues. CDR1 is DFQATT and CDR2 is SNEGSKA in the germline V gene (reference sequence). The V end lost 0 bases, the J end lost 8 bases, and 13 bases lay between the germline ends.

The chain is built from TRBV20-1 and TRBJ1-6; maybe TRBD1 (6 bases). Per germline, CDR1 DFQATT and CDR2 SNEGSKA (reference sequence). This CDR3 has 13 residues. Trimming removed 3 bases at V and 7 bases at J, with 10 bases between. CDR3 DNA sequence: TGCAGTGCTAGGACAGGCTACAATTCACCCCTCCACTTT. Protein product: CSARTGYNSPLHF.

This clonotype came up many times. The chain joins TRBV5-6 to TRBJ1-1, with unresolved D. This CDR3 is 13 amino acids long. V shed 1 base and J shed 5 bases, with 9 bases lying between them. Germline-derived CDR1 and CDR2 are SGHDT and YYEEEE. CDR3 DNA sequence: TGTGCCAGCAGCTTGTTCCGGGGAACTGAAGCTTTCTTT. Its translation: CASSLFRGTEAFF. Full variable domain (rest looked up from reference TRBV5-6 and TRBJ1-1): DAGVTQSPTHLIKTRGQQVTLRCSPKSGHDTVSWYQQALGQGPQFIFQYYEEEERQRGNFPDRFSGHQFPNYSSELNVNALLLGDSALYLCASSLFRGTEAFFGQGTRLTVV.

V usage is TRBV5-6 and J usage is TRBJ1-2; 7 nucleotides align to TRBD1. This CDR3 comprises 15 residues. J gave up 4 bases and V 0 bases, and 6 bases lay outside the gene matches. Per the germline V gene, CDR1 is SGHDT and CDR2 is YYEEEE. DNA of the CDR3: TGTGCCAGCAGCTTGGGGGGGACAGCTTCCTATGGCTACACCTTC. This codes for CASSLGGTASYGYTF. Complete variable domain (other parts from reference TRBV5-6 and TRBJ1-2): DAGVTQSPTHLIKTRGQQVTLRCSPKSGHDTVSWYQQALGQGPQFIFQYYEEEERQRGNFPDRFSGHQFPNYSSELNVNALLLGDSALYLCASSLGGTASYGYTFGSGTRLTVV.

Concerning this clonotype: The conserved phenylalanine or tryptophan normally closing the CDR3 is absent here, so this likely arose from a read error. The DNA is omitted, as the CDR3 cannot be located on it reliably, and the CDR3 follows TCRdb's listing. This chain's CDR3 is CAISDQLG. The chain combines TRBV10-3 with TRBJ2-5. Germline V CDR1 and CDR2: ENHRY, SYGVKD. The CDR3 sequence runs 8 residues, both termini included.

This clonotype was seen ten or more times. The V and J genes are TRBV9 and TRBJ2-7; possible D gene TRBD2, 6 bases. CDR3 length: 16 residues. Trimming took 0 bases from V and 0 from J, leaving 13 bases between them. Germline V gene sequence: CDR1 SGDLS, CDR2 YYNGEE. The CDR3 region is CASSVGLMGGSYEQYF. In nucleotides, the CDR3 is TGTGCCAGCAGCGTAGGGCTGATGGGGGGCTCCTACGAGCAGTACTTC.

The chain's CDR3 is CASSDPRTNEKLFF. As DNA, the CDR3 is TGTGCCAGCAGTGATCCACGAACTAATGAAAAACTGTTTTTT. This chain connects TRBV6-5 to TRBJ1-4; D not resolved. Trimming shortened V by 5 bases and J by 1 base, and 8 bases separated the two germline ends. This CDR3 is 14 amino acids long. Looked up from germline, CDR1 is MNHEY and CDR2 is SVGAGI.

As for this clonotype: A much larger clone is a single base away; this may be a read error. The chain couples TRBV12-3 or TRBV12-4 to TRBJ1-3; a weak D match, TRBD1 (6 bases). The CDR3 length is 13 residues. V shed 6 bases and J shed 9 bases, with 15 bases lying between them. This CDR3 reads CASRQGPGGTIYF. The CDR3 DNA reads as TGTGCCAGCAGACAGGGCCCGGGAGGCACCATATATTTT.

This clonotype showed up many times. The chain combines TRBV10-2 with TRBJ2-5; no clear D gene. This CDR3 comprises 14 residues. The germline V and J ends were trimmed by 6 bases and 1 base, with 12 bases remaining between them. Germline assignment: CDR1 WSHSY and CDR2 SAAADI. CDR3 nucleotide sequence: TGCGCCAGCAGACCCTTTTGGGCCCAAGAGACCCAGTACTTC. Residues: CASRPFWAQETQYF.

The genes are TRBV9 and TRBJ1-4; D gene ambiguous. V was shortened by 5 bases and J by 8 bases, with 16 bases between the two germline ends. Germline V gives CDR1 SGDLS, CDR2 YYNGEE. The CDR3 length is 14 residues. The CDR3 bases are TGTGCCAGCAGTTCACCCGGGGATGGGGAAAAACTGTTTTTT. This translates into CASSSPGDGEKLFF.

In its sample, this clonotype was seen many times. The J gene is TRBJ2-5, the V gene TRBV20-1; 10 bases match TRBD2. With V trimmed by 3 bases and J by 2 bases, 6 bases remained unmatched. CDR1 is DFQATT and CDR2 is SNEGSKA in the germline V gene (reference sequence). The CDR3 has 15 amino acids. The CDR3 is CSASPTSGLQETQYF. In nucleotides, the CDR3 is TGCAGTGCTAGCCCGACTAGCGGGTTACAAGAGACCCAGTACTTC.

CDR3 sequence: CSLREGPQETQYF. The DNA of the CDR3 is TGCAGTTTGCGAGAAGGTCCACAGGAGACCCAGTACTTC. This chain links TRBV29-1 with TRBJ2-5; D gene uncertain. The CDR3 loop spans 13 amino acids. Germline V gene sequence: CDR1 SQVTM, CDR2 ANQGSEA.

Points on this clonotype: Its ends do not fully match the called genes, so a read error is possible. The chain uses TRBV7-4 and TRBJ2-6, with unresolved D. The germline V gene encodes CDR1 SGHVT and CDR2 SQSDAQ. The CDR3 loop spans 12 amino acids. The CDR3 sequence: CASSLAQPGEAF. The CDR3 region has the DNA TGTGCCAGCAGCTTAGCTCAACCTGGTGAAGCTTTC.

The chain combines TRBV10-3 with TRBJ1-2, with 7 bases matching TRBD1. CDR1 and CDR2 (germline): ENHRY, SYGVKD. The V gene end was trimmed by 5 bases and the J gene end by 0 bases; junction bases not matched to a gene: 6. This CDR3 is built from 15 residues. The CDR3 is CAISKGQLTNYGYTF. CDR3 DNA sequence: TGTGCCATCAGTAAGGGACAGCTAACTAACTATGGCTACACCTTC.

The chain combines TRBV19 with TRBJ2-6; TRBD1 might be the D (5 bases). Germline CDR1 is LNHDA and CDR2 is SQIVND (reference sequence). CDR3 length: 17 residues. Trimming cost V 5 bases and J 0 bases, with 14 bases left between them. CDR3 nucleotide sequence: TGTGCCAGTAGTCTCACAGGAGACGGCTCTGGGGCCAACGTCCTGACTTTC. Protein sequence: CASSLTGDGSGANVLTF. Variable domain in full (rest from reference TRBV19 and TRBJ2-6): DGGITQSPKYLFRKEGQNVTLSCEQNLNHDAMYWYRQDPGQGLRLIYYSQIVNDFQKGDIAEGYSVSREKKESFPLTVTSAQKNPTAFYLCASSLTGDGSGANVLTFGAGSRLTVL.

Ten or more counts support this clonotype. The V gene is TRBV29-1, the J gene TRBJ1-2; D gene unclear. Germline values: CDR1 SQVTM, CDR2 ANQGSEA. CDR3 length equals 11 residues. Between the trimmed V and J ends, which lost 2 bases and 4 bases, there was a span of 5 bases. The CDR3 coding sequence is TGCAGCGTTGAACAGCTCTATGGCTACACCTTC. Its translation is CSVEQLYGYTF. The full variable domain, completed using reference TRBV29-1 and TRBJ1-2, is SAVISQKPSRDICQRGTSLTIQCQVDSQVTMMFWYRQQPGQSLTLIATANQGSEATYESGFVIDKFPISRPNLTFSTLTVSNMSPEDSSIYLCSVEQLYGYTFGSGTRLTVV.

This rearrangement joins TRBV7-9 to TRBJ1-6, with 7 nucleotides matching TRBD1. J gave up 10 bases and V 6 bases, and 9 bases lay outside the gene matches. Germline CDR1 and CDR2: SEHNR and FQNEAQ (reference sequence). This CDR3 contains 14 residues. CDR3 region: CASSSGTVKSPLHF. CDR3 nucleotide sequence: TGTGCCAGCAGTTCCGGGACAGTAAAGTCACCCCTCCACTTT.

This clonotype is a singleton in its sample. This chain uses TRBV24-1 with TRBJ2-1, with TRBD1 matching over 11 bases. The V segment lost 2 bases and the J segment 7 bases; nucleotides outside the gene matches: 6. The CDR3 runs 16 residues. The germline V gene encodes CDR1 KGHDR and CDR2 SFDVKD. DNA of the CDR3: TGTGCCACCAGTGATTCGCCGGACAGGGGGCCTAATGAGCAGTTCTTC. This codes for CATSDSPDRGPNEQFF.

The count of this clonotype is one. The gene calls are TRBV20-1 and TRBJ2-5; no clear D gene. The CDR3 has 12 amino acids. V was trimmed by 6 bases and J by 1 base, leaving 9 bases between them. In germline, CDR1 is DFQATT, CDR2 SNEGSKA (reference sequence). For the CDR3, the DNA is TGCAGTGCCCCATCAGGCCAAGAGACCCAGTACTTC. It is translated as CSAPSGQETQYF.

The sample holds many counts of this clonotype. The chain joins TRBV5-1 to TRBJ1-2, with 7 bases fitting TRBD1. This CDR3 region has 13 residues. CDR1 and CDR2 (germline): SGHRS, YFSETQ. Unmatched junction bases numbered 8, after V lost 4 bases and J lost 8 bases. Written as DNA, the CDR3 is TGCGCCAGCAGCCTTACAGGGGTGTCAGGCTACACCTTC. Amino acids: CASSLTGVSGYTF. The complete variable domain, with remaining parts taken from reference TRBV5-1 and TRBJ1-2, reads KAGVTQTPRYLIKTRGQQVTLSCSPISGHRSVSWYQQTPGQGLQFLFEYFSETQRNKGNFPGRFSGRQFSNSRSEMNVSTLELGDSALYLCASSLTGVSGYTFGSGTRLTVV.

V gene TRBV15 combines with J gene TRBJ1-2, with D unresolved. Germline loops: CDR1 LNHNV, CDR2 YYDKDF (reference sequence). V lost 3 bases to trimming and J lost 4 bases, with 12 bases between them. The CDR3 covers 14 residues. CDR3 amino acids: CATSSEGLGYGYTF. CDR3 bases: TGTGCCACCAGCAGTGAGGGTTTGGGCTATGGCTACACCTTC.